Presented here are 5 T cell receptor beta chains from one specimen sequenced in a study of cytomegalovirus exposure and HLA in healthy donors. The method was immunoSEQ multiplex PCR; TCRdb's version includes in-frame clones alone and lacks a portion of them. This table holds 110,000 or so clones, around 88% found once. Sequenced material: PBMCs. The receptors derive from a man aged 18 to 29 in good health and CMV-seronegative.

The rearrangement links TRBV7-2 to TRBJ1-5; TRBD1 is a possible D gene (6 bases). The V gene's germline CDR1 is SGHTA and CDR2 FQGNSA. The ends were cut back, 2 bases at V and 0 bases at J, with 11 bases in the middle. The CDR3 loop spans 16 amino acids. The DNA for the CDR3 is TGTGCCAGCAGCTTATTAGCGGGACATAGCAATCAGCCCCAGCATTTT. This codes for CASSLLAGHSNQPQHF.

The CDR3 spells CASSPRDRGLGGYTF. The CDR3, as DNA: TGTGCCAGCAGTCCTAGGGACAGGGGGCTAGGTGGCTACACCTTC. The rearrangement uses TRBV27 and TRBJ1-2, with 12 nucleotides matching TRBD1. The CDR3 consists of 15 residues. Germline CDR1 is MNHEY and CDR2 is SMNVEV (reference sequence). The V segment lost 5 bases and the J segment 7 bases; nucleotides outside the gene matches: 8.

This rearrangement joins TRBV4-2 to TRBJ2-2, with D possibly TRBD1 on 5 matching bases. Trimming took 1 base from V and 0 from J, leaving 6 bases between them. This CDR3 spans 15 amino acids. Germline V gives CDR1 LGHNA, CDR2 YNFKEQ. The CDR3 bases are TGTGCCAGCAGCCAAGGGACATCGAACACCGGGGAGCTGTTTTTT. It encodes CASSQGTSNTGELFF.

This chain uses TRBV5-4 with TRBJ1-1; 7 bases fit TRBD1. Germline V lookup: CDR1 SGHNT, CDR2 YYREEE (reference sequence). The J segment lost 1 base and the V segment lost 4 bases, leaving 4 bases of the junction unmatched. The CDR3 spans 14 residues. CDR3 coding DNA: TGTGCCAGCAGCCACCGACAGGGGAACACTGAAGCTTTCTTT. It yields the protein CASSHRQGNTEAFF.

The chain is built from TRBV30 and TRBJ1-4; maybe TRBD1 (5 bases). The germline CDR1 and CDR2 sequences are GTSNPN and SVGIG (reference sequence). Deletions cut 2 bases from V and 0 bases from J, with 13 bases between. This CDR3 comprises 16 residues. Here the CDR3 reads CAWSRNRLSTNEKLFF. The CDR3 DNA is TGTGCCTGGAGTCGGAACAGGTTATCAACTAATGAAAAACTGTTTTTT.